This entry lists 9 T cell receptor beta chains sequenced from one sample in a study of T cell responses to AZD1222 COVID-19 vaccine. The repertoire was sequenced with immunoSEQ multiplex PCR; TCRdb's copy has only in-frame clones and lacks some. The table lists 120,000 to 150,000 clones, 88% of them singletons. Source: peripheral blood, taken 28 days after the second AZD1222 dose. The receptors here all came from an adult who received the AZD1222 COVID-19 vaccine.

The J gene is TRBJ2-5, the V gene TRBV2; D is possibly TRBD1 (6 bases). Between the trimmed V and J ends, which lost 6 bases and 3 bases, there was a span of 8 bases. The V gene's germline CDR1 is SNHLY and CDR2 FYNNEI. The CDR3 contains 12 residues. CDR3 sequence: CASRTGEETQYF. CDR3 sequence (DNA): TGTGCCAGCAGGACAGGAGAAGAGACCCAGTACTTC. Variable domain in full (rest from reference TRBV2 and TRBJ2-5): EPEVTQTPSHQVTQMGQEVILRCVPISNHLYFYWYRQILGQKVEFLVSFYNNEISEKSEIFDDQFSVERPDGSNFTLKIRSTKLEDSAMYFCASRTGEETQYFGPGTRLLVL.

The J gene is TRBJ2-4, the V gene TRBV7-5; TRBD2 reflects the table's D call only, with no check against the DNA. TRBV7-5 is annotated as a pseudogene. The CDR3 covers 14 residues. For the CDR3, the DNA is TGTGCCAGAAGCTACGGGGTAACCAAAAACATTCAGTACTTC. It codes for CARSYGVTKNIQYF.

This chain joins TRBV7-2 and TRBJ2-5; 14 positions agree with TRBD2. Germline lookup yields CDR1 SGHTA and CDR2 FQGNSA. Unmatched junction bases numbered 13, after V lost 5 bases and J lost 5 bases. This CDR3 spans 18 amino acids. The CDR3 nucleotides are TGTGCCAGCAGCGCCGGGACTAGCGGGGGACCGCGTATTGAGACCCAGTACTTC. Translating it yields CASSAGTSGGPRIETQYF.

This chain links TRBV2 with TRBJ1-1, with 9 bases fitting TRBD1. J gave up 5 bases and V 7 bases, and 5 bases lay outside the gene matches. The CDR3 spans 13 residues. Germline loops: CDR1 SNHLY, CDR2 FYNNEI. This CDR3 reads CASMGQGRTEAFF. In nucleotides, the CDR3 is TGTGCCAGCATGGGACAGGGAAGGACTGAAGCTTTCTTT. Based on the CDR3 plus reference TRBV2 and TRBJ1-1, the full variable domain is EPEVTQTPSHQVTQMGQEVILRCVPISNHLYFYWYRQILGQKVEFLVSFYNNEISEKSEIFDDQFSVERPDGSNFTLKIRSTKLEDSAMYFCASMGQGRTEAFFGQGTRLTVV.

The V and J genes are TRBV6-5 and TRBJ2-5; D unresolved. The germline gives CDR1 MNHEY, CDR2 SVGAGI. The CDR3 loop spans 11 amino acids. Trimming removed 8 bases at V and 5 bases at J, with 9 bases between. As DNA, the CDR3 is TGTGCCAGCCATGTCTGGGAGACCCAGTACTTC. It is translated as CASHVWETQYF.

The rearrangement uses TRBV19 and TRBJ2-1, with TRBD2 identical over 9 bases. The CDR3 runs 16 residues. Per the germline V gene, CDR1 is LNHDA and CDR2 is SQIVND (reference sequence). The V and J ends lost 4 bases and 8 bases, in that order; junction bases with no gene match: 12. The CDR3 nucleotides read TGTGCCAGTAGTAACCCGGGGACTAGCTTCAACGATGAGCAGTTCTTC. Translation gives CASSNPGTSFNDEQFF.

The chain is built from TRBV27 and TRBJ2-7, with TRBD1 matching over 7 bases. Germline V gene sequence: CDR1 MNHEY, CDR2 SMNVEV (reference sequence). The CDR3 is made up of 13 amino acids. Trimming took 8 bases from V and 2 from J; bases not matched to a gene: 6. CDR3 DNA sequence: TGTGCCAGCGTCCGACAGGGTACCTACGAGCAGTACTTC. Translated: CASVRQGTYEQYF.

This clone was recorded once. The chain links TRBV7-2 to TRBJ2-2; D is possibly TRBD1 (5 bases). V was shortened by 4 bases and J by 4 bases, with 13 bases between the two germline ends. The CDR3 runs 15 residues. In germline, CDR1 is SGHTA, CDR2 FQGNSA. The CDR3 protein is CASSSFPQGTGELFF. CDR3 nucleotides: TGTGCCAGCAGCTCCTTTCCTCAGGGCACCGGGGAGCTGTTTTTT.

This sequence joins TRBV28 and TRBJ2-1; D is uncertain. V lost 4 bases to trimming and J lost 5 bases, with 0 bases between them. Germline V gene data show CDR1 as MDHEN and CDR2 as SYDVKM. This CDR3 spans 10 amino acids. The DNA of the CDR3 is TGTGCCAGCAGTTACAATGAGCAGTTCTTC. This sequence encodes CASSYNEQFF.